This passage covers 28 T cell receptor beta chains from one sample sequenced in a study of graft-versus-host responses after intestinal transplantation. TCRdb keeps only in-frame clones here, not all; method: immunoSEQ multiplex PCR. The data contain 84,000 or so clones, approximately 92% of them seen just once; the ten biggest clones take up 0.95% to 1.3%. No antigen has been assigned to these receptors. This specimen was unstimulated CD8+ T cells sorted from spleen or lymph node cells, taken before transplant. These receptors all come from a human donor who was the organ donor for an intestinal transplant.

This rearrangement joins TRBV27 to TRBJ2-7, with D perhaps TRBD2 (6 bases). Per the germline V gene, CDR1 is MNHEY and CDR2 is SMNVEV (reference sequence). The CDR3 covers 13 residues. V was shortened by 8 bases and J by 6 bases, with 17 bases between the two germline ends. For the CDR3, the DNA is TGTGCCAGCGGGGAAAGGGCGGGGACCGAGCAGTACTTC. Its translation is CASGERAGTEQYF.

The V gene is TRBV29-1, the J gene TRBJ1-4, with 7 positions matching TRBD1. V shed 7 bases and J 8 bases; nucleotides not matched to a gene: 10. This CDR3 is built from 13 residues. Germline V gene data show CDR1 as SQVTM and CDR2 as ANQGSEA. CDR3 region: CSAQGGLGEKLFF. DNA for the CDR3: TGCAGCGCCCAGGGGGGACTTGGGGAAAAACTGTTTTTT.

The chain is built from TRBV29-1 and TRBJ2-7; TRBD2 matches at 10 bases. Germline assignment: CDR1 SQVTM and CDR2 ANQGSEA. V was pared by 4 bases and J by 0 bases, with 6 bases of the junction left unmatched. This CDR3 is 15 amino acids long. The CDR3 nucleotides are TGCAGCGTTGGGCGGGTAGCGGGAGGCTCCTACGAGCAGTACTTC. It yields the protein CSVGRVAGGSYEQYF.

The rearrangement links TRBV19 to TRBJ2-1, with a weak D call TRBD2 (6 bases). The CDR3 runs to 16 residues. Per the germline V gene, CDR1 is LNHDA and CDR2 is SQIVND (reference sequence). The V end lost 0 bases, the J end lost 3 bases, and 12 bases lay between the germline ends. The CDR3 loop is CASSIDSGVGYNEQFF. CDR3 DNA sequence: TGTGCCAGTAGTATAGATTCGGGAGTAGGCTACAATGAGCAGTTCTTC.

The rearrangement links TRBV29-1 to TRBJ2-7; 9 nucleotides match TRBD2. This CDR3 has 13 amino acids. Germline lookup yields CDR1 SQVTM and CDR2 ANQGSEA. Trimming removed 5 bases from V and 3 bases from J; junction bases left unmatched: 5. CDR3 sequence reads: CSVYVAGDYEQYF. CDR3 nucleotide sequence: TGCAGCGTTTATGTAGCGGGAGACTACGAGCAGTACTTC.

This clone was picked up a small number of times. This chain joins TRBV9 and TRBJ2-7, with D possibly being TRBD2 (6 bases). The germline V and J ends were trimmed by 0 bases and 2 bases, with 9 bases remaining between them. Germline lookup yields CDR1 SGDLS and CDR2 YYNGEE. The CDR3 runs to 14 residues. The CDR3 DNA sequence: TGTGCCAGCAGCGTAGATGGCGGGGCCTACGAGCAGTACTTC. Translation gives CASSVDGGAYEQYF.

The chain joins TRBV13 to TRBJ1-1, with 7 positions matching TRBD1. The ends lost 5 bases at V and 1 base at J; junction bases unmatched: 4. Germline assignment: CDR1 PRHDT and CDR2 FYEKMQ (reference sequence). The length of the CDR3 is 14 residues. CDR3 loop: CASSRGQRNTEAFF. CDR3 DNA: TGTGCCAGCAGCCGGGGACAGAGGAACACTGAAGCTTTCTTT. Supplemented by reference TRBV13 and TRBJ1-1, the full variable domain reads AAGVIQSPRHLIKEKRETATLKCYPIPRHDTVYWYQQGPGQDPQFLISFYEKMQSDKGSIPDRFSAQQFSDYHSELNMSSLELGDSALYFCASSRGQRNTEAFFGQGTRLTVV.

The rearrangement joins TRBV4-1 to TRBJ2-7, with 7 positions matching TRBD1. The CDR3 has 14 residues. Trimming removed 1 base from V and 5 bases from J; junction bases left unmatched: 5. Germline V gives CDR1 MGHRA, CDR2 YSYEKL. As DNA, the CDR3 is TGCGCCAGCAGCCAAGGACAGGGACCGGACGAGCAGTACTTC. This encodes CASSQGQGPDEQYF.

The chain uses TRBV28 and TRBJ2-1, with TRBD1 identical over 10 bases. V lost 8 bases, J lost 4 bases, and 2 bases stayed unmatched. The germline V gene has CDR1 MDHEN and CDR2 SYDVKM. The length of the CDR3 is 13 residues. The CDR3 coding sequence is TGTGCCAGCCTGGGACAGGGGTACAATGAGCAGTTCTTC. It encodes CASLGQGYNEQFF. The whole variable domain, filled in from reference TRBV28 and TRBJ2-1, reads DVKVTQSSRYLVKRTGEKVFLECVQDMDHENMFWYRQDPGLGLRLIYFSYDVKMKEKGDIPEGYSVSREKKERFSLILESASTNQTSMYLCASLGQGYNEQFFGPGTRLTVL.

V gene TRBV30 combines with J gene TRBJ1-5, with D maybe TRBD1 (5 bases). Trimming cost V 3 bases and J 2 bases, with 11 bases left between them. Germline loops: CDR1 GTSNPN, CDR2 SVGIG (reference sequence). The CDR3 runs 14 residues. In DNA form, the CDR3 reads TGTGCCTGGAGCCGTGAACAGGGCAATCAGCCCCAGCATTTT. Translated, it gives CAWSREQGNQPQHF.

The chain carries TRBV9 and TRBJ2-7, with 8 bases aligning to TRBD2. CDR3 length equals 16 residues. After removal of 0 bases from V and 6 bases from J, the junction contained 11 bases not matched to a gene. The germline CDR1 and CDR2 sequences are SGDLS and YYNGEE. CDR3 sequence (DNA): TGTGCCAGCAGCGTAGAGCGAGCGGGAGAAAAGGCCGAGCAGTACTTC. It is translated as CASSVERAGEKAEQYF.

The CDR3 coding sequence is TGTGCCAGCAGTTTAGGCCGGGTCCATGAGCAGTTCTTC. As protein: CASSLGRVHEQFF. The gene calls are TRBV6-5 and TRBJ2-1, with D unresolved. This CDR3 has 13 amino acids. V was pared by 4 bases and J by 8 bases, with 12 bases between. Germline CDR1 is MNHEY and CDR2 is SVGAGI.

The chain links TRBV7-9 to TRBJ2-1; 13 nucleotides align to TRBD2. This CDR3 is 14 amino acids long. CDR1 and CDR2 (germline): SEHNR, FQNEAQ (reference sequence). V was clipped by 8 bases and J by 8 bases; unmatched bases: 6. CDR3 coding DNA: TGTGCCAGCCTGGGACTAGCGGGACTTGATGAGCAGTTCTTC. Protein sequence: CASLGLAGLDEQFF.

The rearrangement links TRBV7-8 to TRBJ2-7, with 9 bases that match TRBD1. V shed 5 bases and J 1 base; nucleotides not matched to a gene: 3. Looked up from germline, CDR1 is SGHVS and CDR2 is FQNEAQ. The CDR3 covers 14 residues. DNA of the CDR3: TGTGCCAGCAGCACCGGGACAGGGTCCTACGAGCAGTACTTC. It is translated as CASSTGTGSYEQYF.

This chain uses TRBV2 with TRBJ1-5; TRBD1 aligns across 10 bases. CDR1 and CDR2 from the germline V gene are SNHLY and FYNNEI. J gave up 4 bases and V 6 bases, and 0 bases lay outside the gene matches. The CDR3 runs 13 residues. The DNA of the CDR3 is TGTGCCAGCAGGGGACAGGGGAATCAGCCCCAGCATTTT. This gives the protein CASRGQGNQPQHF.

The chain couples TRBV6-5 to TRBJ2-2; D unresolved. The V end lost 0 bases, the J end lost 6 bases, and 8 bases lay between the germline ends. CDR1 and CDR2 (germline): MNHEY, SVGAGI. This CDR3 contains 14 residues. The CDR3 region is CASSYSSFSGELFF. The CDR3 DNA is TGTGCCAGCAGTTACTCTTCCTTCTCCGGGGAGCTGTTTTTT.

The chain recombines TRBV2 with TRBJ2-1; 11 bases fit TRBD2. The CDR3 totals 16 residues. The germline gives CDR1 SNHLY, CDR2 FYNNEI. V was clipped by 5 bases and J by 8 bases; unmatched bases: 11. The CDR3 region is CASSRLAGRGWYEQFF. CDR3 bases: TGTGCCAGCAGTCGACTAGCGGGAAGGGGTTGGTATGAGCAGTTCTTC.

V and J are TRBV28 and TRBJ2-7; TRBD1 matches at 8 bases. V lost 6 bases, J lost 6 bases, and 19 bases stayed unmatched. Germline lookup yields CDR1 MDHEN and CDR2 SYDVKM. The CDR3 contains 17 residues. This CDR3 reads CASSEDREGIRSREQYF. DNA for the CDR3: TGTGCCAGCAGCGAGGACAGGGAAGGGATTCGATCTCGCGAGCAGTACTTC.

The CDR3 DNA sequence: TGTGCCAGCAGCCCCCAGCGGGATGATGAGCAGTTCTTC. It yields the protein CASSPQRDDEQFF. J is TRBJ2-1 and V is TRBV7-9; TRBD2 matches at 7 bases. This CDR3 has 13 amino acids. J gave up 8 bases and V 5 bases, and 6 bases lay outside the gene matches. Germline CDR1 and CDR2: SEHNR and FQNEAQ (reference sequence).

For the CDR3, the DNA is TGTGCCTGGAGTGCTGGACAGACCCTCTGGGAGCCCCAGCATTTT. Translation gives CAWSAGQTLWEPQHF. V gene TRBV30 combines with J gene TRBJ1-5, with D perhaps matching TRBD1 (6 bases). Trimming stripped 1 base from V and 8 bases from J, with 18 bases between. Per the germline V gene, CDR1 is GTSNPN and CDR2 is SVGIG (reference sequence). This CDR3 spans 15 amino acids.

The chain is built from TRBV5-6 and TRBJ1-5; no definite D call. The CDR3 covers 13 residues. The V and J ends lost 3 bases and 6 bases respectively, with 10 bases between them. Germline lookup yields CDR1 SGHDT and CDR2 YYEEEE. CDR3 DNA sequence: TGTGCCAGCAGCTGGGGAGGGCTTCAGCCCCAGCATTTT. Encoded protein: CASSWGGLQPQHF.

This clone was seen a single time. V usage is TRBV2 and J usage is TRBJ2-7; the D gene is possibly TRBD1 (6 bases). Per the germline V gene, CDR1 is SNHLY and CDR2 is FYNNEI. This CDR3 spans 15 amino acids. V lost 4 bases, J lost 2 bases, and 15 bases lay in between. The CDR3 loop reads CASSGPGAETYEQYF. CDR3 sequence (DNA): TGTGCCAGCAGTGGCCCAGGGGCGGAAACCTACGAGCAGTACTTC. The full variable domain, its missing parts supplied by reference TRBV2 and TRBJ2-7, is EPEVTQTPSHQVTQMGQEVILRCVPISNHLYFYWYRQILGQKVEFLVSFYNNEISEKSEIFDDQFSVERPDGSNFTLKIRSTKLEDSAMYFCASSGPGAETYEQYFGPGTRLTVT.

This chain joins TRBV20-1 and TRBJ1-4; no clear D. This CDR3 comprises 11 residues. Germline-derived CDR1 and CDR2 are DFQATT and SNEGSKA (reference sequence). Trimming took 4 bases from V and 8 from J, leaving 8 bases between them. The CDR3 spells CSAKGREKLFF. CDR3 nucleotide sequence: TGCAGTGCTAAAGGGAGGGAAAAACTGTTTTTT.

The CDR3 DNA is TGCGCCAGCAGCCAGGGGACTAGCGGGAGAGCCGGGGAGCTGTTTTTT. Translated: CASSQGTSGRAGELFF. The chain carries TRBV4-3 and TRBJ2-2; 14 bases line up with TRBD2. The V segment lost 3 bases and the J segment 6 bases; nucleotides outside the gene matches: 3. The germline gives CDR1 LGHNA, CDR2 YSLEER. This CDR3 has 16 residues.

CDR3 sequence reads: CATSLYNEQFF. The CDR3 region has the DNA TGTGCCACCAGCTTATACAATGAGCAGTTCTTC. The V and J genes are TRBV15 and TRBJ2-1, with D unclear. The CDR3 spans 11 residues. The germline V gene encodes CDR1 LNHNV and CDR2 YYDKDF (reference sequence). The V end was cut by 5 bases, the J end by 4 bases, with 3 bases between.

V is TRBV28 and J is TRBJ2-2; D is unclear. There are 18 residues in the CDR3. The V gene lost 5 bases and the J gene lost 1 base, with 20 bases spanning the gap. Looked up from germline, CDR1 is MDHEN and CDR2 is SYDVKM. The CDR3 protein is CASSSDVLARRNTGELFF. The CDR3 DNA sequence: TGTGCCAGCAGTAGCGACGTACTGGCGCGGAGGAACACCGGGGAGCTGTTTTTT.

The gene calls are TRBV5-4 and TRBJ2-7; 9 nucleotides line up with TRBD1. The V and J ends lost 2 bases and 5 bases, in that order; junction bases with no gene match: 8. The CDR3 extends over 15 amino acids. Germline CDR1 and CDR2: SGHNT and YYREEE (reference sequence). CDR3 protein: CASSFRTGADNEQYF. For the CDR3, the DNA is TGTGCCAGCAGCTTCAGGACAGGGGCGGATAACGAGCAGTACTTC. The full variable domain, completed using reference TRBV5-4 and TRBJ2-7, is ETGVTQSPTHLIKTRGQQVTLRCSSQSGHNTVSWYQQALGQGPQFIFQYYREEENGRGNFPPRFSGLQFPNYSSELNVNALELDDSALYLCASSFRTGADNEQYFGPGTRLTVT.

V and J are TRBV7-9 and TRBJ1-1, with TRBD1 identical over 7 bases. CDR3 length equals 13 residues. CDR1 and CDR2 (germline): SEHNR, FQNEAQ (reference sequence). The junction had 2 bases not matched to a gene; V was cut back by 6 bases and J by 1 base. Written as DNA, the CDR3 is TGTGCCAGCAGGCGACAGGGGAACACTGAAGCTTTCTTT. This codes for CASRRQGNTEAFF.